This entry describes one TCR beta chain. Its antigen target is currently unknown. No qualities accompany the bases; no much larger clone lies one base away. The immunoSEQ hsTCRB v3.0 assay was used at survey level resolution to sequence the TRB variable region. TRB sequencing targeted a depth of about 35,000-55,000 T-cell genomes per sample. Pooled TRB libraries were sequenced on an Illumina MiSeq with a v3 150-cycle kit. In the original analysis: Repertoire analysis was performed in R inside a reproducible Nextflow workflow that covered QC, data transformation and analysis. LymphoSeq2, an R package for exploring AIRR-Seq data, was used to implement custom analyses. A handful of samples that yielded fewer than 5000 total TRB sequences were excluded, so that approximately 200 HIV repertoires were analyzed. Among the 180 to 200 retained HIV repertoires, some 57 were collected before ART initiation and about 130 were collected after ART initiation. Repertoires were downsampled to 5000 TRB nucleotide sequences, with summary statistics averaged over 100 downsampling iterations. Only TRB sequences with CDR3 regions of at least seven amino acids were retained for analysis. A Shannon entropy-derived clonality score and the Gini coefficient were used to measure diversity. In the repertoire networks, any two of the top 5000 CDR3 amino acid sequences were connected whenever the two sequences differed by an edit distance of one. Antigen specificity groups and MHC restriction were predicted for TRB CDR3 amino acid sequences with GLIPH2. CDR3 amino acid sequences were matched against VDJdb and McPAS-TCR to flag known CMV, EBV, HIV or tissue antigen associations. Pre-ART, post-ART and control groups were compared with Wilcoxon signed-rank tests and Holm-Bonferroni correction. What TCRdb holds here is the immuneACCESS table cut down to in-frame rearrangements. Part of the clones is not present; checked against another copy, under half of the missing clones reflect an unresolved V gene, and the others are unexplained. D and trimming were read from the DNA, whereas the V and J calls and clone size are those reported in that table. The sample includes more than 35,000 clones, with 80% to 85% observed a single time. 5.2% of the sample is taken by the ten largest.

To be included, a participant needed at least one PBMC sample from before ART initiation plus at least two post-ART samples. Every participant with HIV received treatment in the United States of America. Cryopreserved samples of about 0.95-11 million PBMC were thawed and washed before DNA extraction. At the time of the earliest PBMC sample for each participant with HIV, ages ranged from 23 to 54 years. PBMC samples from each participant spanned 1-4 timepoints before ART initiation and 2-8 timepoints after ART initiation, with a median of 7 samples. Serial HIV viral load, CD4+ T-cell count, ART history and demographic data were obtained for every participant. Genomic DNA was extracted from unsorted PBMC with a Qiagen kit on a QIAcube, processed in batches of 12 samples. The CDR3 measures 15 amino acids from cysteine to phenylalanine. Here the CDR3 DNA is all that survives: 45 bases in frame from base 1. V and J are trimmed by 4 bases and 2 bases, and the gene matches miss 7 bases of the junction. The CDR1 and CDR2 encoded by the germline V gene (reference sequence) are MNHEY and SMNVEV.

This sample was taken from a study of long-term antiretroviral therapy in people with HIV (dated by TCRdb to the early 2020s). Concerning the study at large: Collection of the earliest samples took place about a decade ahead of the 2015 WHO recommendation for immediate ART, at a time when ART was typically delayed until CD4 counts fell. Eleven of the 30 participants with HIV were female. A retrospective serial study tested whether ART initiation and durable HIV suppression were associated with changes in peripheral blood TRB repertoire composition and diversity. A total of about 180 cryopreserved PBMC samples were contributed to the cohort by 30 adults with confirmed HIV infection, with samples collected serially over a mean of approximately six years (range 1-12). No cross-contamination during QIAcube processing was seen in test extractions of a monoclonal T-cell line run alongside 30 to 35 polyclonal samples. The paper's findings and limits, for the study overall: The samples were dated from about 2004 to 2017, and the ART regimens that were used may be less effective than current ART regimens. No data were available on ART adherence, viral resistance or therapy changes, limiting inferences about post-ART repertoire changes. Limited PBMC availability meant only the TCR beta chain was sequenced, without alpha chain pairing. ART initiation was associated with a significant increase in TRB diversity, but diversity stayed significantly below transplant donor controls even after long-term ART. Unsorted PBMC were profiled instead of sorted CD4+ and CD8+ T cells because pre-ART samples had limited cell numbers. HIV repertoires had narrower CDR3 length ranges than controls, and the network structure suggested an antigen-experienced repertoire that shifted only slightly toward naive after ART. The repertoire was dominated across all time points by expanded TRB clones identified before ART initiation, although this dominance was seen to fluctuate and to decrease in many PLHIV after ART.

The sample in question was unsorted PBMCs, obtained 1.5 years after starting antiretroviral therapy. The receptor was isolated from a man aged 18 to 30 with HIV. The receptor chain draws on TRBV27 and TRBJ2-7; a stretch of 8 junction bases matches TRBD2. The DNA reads TGTGCCAGCAGTTCGCGCTACGGGAGGGCCTACGAGCAGTACTTC. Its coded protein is CASSSRYGRAYEQYF.